Sequencing of this T cell receptor (beta chain) was carried out in a study of T cells in Graves' hyperthyroidism and ophthalmopathy. Whole-study findings and limits: It was a median roughly 6.5 months before onset that the model predicted ophthalmopathy. Classification by a 13 V-J model distinguished ophthalmopathy from stable hyperthyroidism.

TCR beta CDR3 regions were amplified from RNA. The HTBI primer set served for first-round RT-PCR of the TCR CDR3. A single record per CDR3 protein comes from TCRdb applying MiXCR to the multiplex PCR reads. Of about 160,000 distinct CDR3 sequences listed, roughly 10% are singletons. Germline V gives CDR1 DFQATT, CDR2 SNEGSKA (reference sequence). The CDR3 totals 16 residues. This clonotype was counted only a few times. Its antigen is currently unknown. This may be a read error, as it is one base from a much larger clone. Diagnosis of hyperthyroidism was new in patients aged 18 to 65, and its duration was under 2 months. From under 12 ml of fresh peripheral blood, PBMCs were isolated.

The sample consisted of blood. The clonotype was recovered from a woman aged 18-29 years with Graves' hyperthyroidism that later progressed to Graves' ophthalmopathy. The chain uses TRBV20-1 and TRBJ1-1; 8 bases agree with TRBD1. The chain's CDR3 is CSAVGRTGYVGTEASF. As DNA, the CDR3 is TGCAGTGCAGTTGGTCGGACAGGGTATGTAGGCACTGAAGCTTCCTTT.